This T cell receptor beta chain was sequenced for a study of cytomegalovirus exposure and HLA in healthy donors. V was shortened by 3 bases and J by 3 bases, with 5 bases between the two germline ends. The germline gives CDR1 DFQATT, CDR2 SNEGSKA (reference sequence). There are 11 residues in the CDR3. Note on this clone: Its specificity is unknown.

The PCR employed 60 Vbeta primers together with 13 Jbeta primers. Profiling relied on immunoSEQ multiplex PCR, and the TCRdb table lists in-frame clones only, not all of them. Of 100,000 to 150,000 clones listed, roughly 80% are singletons. General study findings and limits: Rare sequences made up most TCRs, while some public TCRs were found in many donors. A later analysis linked a missense variant in DCLRE1C to the trimming of TCR beta V and J genes.

The chain couples TRBV20-1 to TRBJ1-1; no clear D. Sequenced: PBMCs. The clonotype was recovered from a woman aged 45-60 years in good health and CMV-seronegative. The CDR3 DNA reads TGCAGTGCTAGGTCCTACACTGAAGCTTTCTTT. Encoded protein: CSARSYTEAFF.